This T cell receptor (beta chain) was documented in a study of T cells in Graves' hyperthyroidism and ophthalmopathy. The study's findings and limits: By a 13 V-J model, ophthalmopathy was set apart from stable hyperthyroidism.

This clonotype was found many times. Its target is not known. The study excluded patients with uncontrolled infection, other autoimmune disease, pregnancy or lactation. The investigators amplified TCR beta CDR3 regions from RNA transcripts. The HTBI primer set drove a first-round RT-PCR of the TCR CDR3. MiXCR, run by TCRdb on the multiplex PCR reads, gives a single entry per CDR3 protein. The sample includes approximately 95,000 distinct CDR3 sequences, 35% to 50% of them seen just once. The CDR3 is 16 residues long. CDR1 is SGHVS, CDR2 FQNEAQ, per germline. The V gene lost 5 bases and the J gene lost 6 bases, with 23 bases spanning the gap.

The rearrangement uses TRBV7-8 and TRBJ2-7, with D maybe TRBD2 (6 bases). The sequence came from a woman under 40 with Graves' hyperthyroidism. Sequencing was carried out using peripheral blood or thyroid tissue (not recorded which). CDR3 nucleotides: TGTGCCAGCAGCAAATCAAGACTAGGTTCAGGTCCCGAGCAGTACTTC. Translating gives CASSKSRLGSGPEQYF.